Only a few counts were recorded for the clone carrying this T cell receptor (beta chain). With 2 bases removed from V and 6 bases from J, the gap between germline ends came to 19 bases. Germline-derived CDR1 and CDR2 are MNHEY and SVGEGT. CDR3 length equals 16 residues. These data are taken from a study of blood T cell repertoires in COVID-19. Only in-frame clones appear in the TCRdb table, and some are missing; sequencing was by immunoSEQ multiplex PCR. The sample contains roughly 38,000 clones, 90% of which appear only once. The receptor was isolated from a man between 65 and 80 years old with acute or convalescent COVID-19. This chain links TRBV6-2 or TRBV6-3 with TRBJ1-2; perhaps TRBD1 as D (5 bases). Sequencing was carried out using peripheral blood. As DNA, the CDR3 is TGTGCCAGCAGTTACCGCCACCGACAGAGCAAGGATGGCTACACCTTC. Amino acid sequence: CASSYRHRQSKDGYTF.